A selection of T cell receptor beta chains follows, all from one sample in a study of T cell responses to AZD1222 COVID-19 vaccine. Measured with immunoSEQ multiplex PCR; TCRdb has only the in-frame clones, and not every one. There are approximately 88,000 clones in the sample; around 73% occur only once, and around a fifth lies in the top ten. The sample in question was peripheral blood, obtained on day 0 of AZD1222 vaccination. These receptors all stem from an adult in good health. Both conserved end residues are part of each CDR3. D genes are given only for firm matches. The size entry is marked missing in some rows and otherwise reads once, few, many or a size class.

abundance	j_gene	d_gene	v_gene	CDR3nt	CDR3aa
.	TRBJ1-1	.	TRBV9	TGTGCCAGCAGCGCCCGGACAGAGGCCACTGAAGCTTTCTTT	CASSARTEATEAFF
.	TRBJ1-5	.	TRBV27	TGTGCCAGCAGCCGGACACGACTTAGCAATCAGCCCCAGCATTTT	CASSRTRLSNQPQHF
few	TRBJ2-1	.	TRBV30	TGTGCCTGGAGTACGGGTACCTACAATGAGCAGTTCTTC	CAWSTGTYNEQFF
.	TRBJ2-3	TRBD2	TRBV9	TGTGCCAGCGCTAAACTAGCGGGGGGGGCCTACGGCACAGATACGCAGTATTTT	CASAKLAGGAYGTDTQYF
.	TRBJ1-6	TRBD1	TRBV2	TGTGCCAGCAGCAAACCTATAACAGGGGACGCCTCACCCCTCCACTTT	CASSKPITGDASPLHF
.	TRBJ2-3	.	TRBV3-1/TRBV3-2	TGTGCCAGCAGCCAAGGACTAGTAAGTACAGATACGCAGTATTTT	CASSQGLVSTDTQYF
.	TRBJ1-1	.	TRBV18	TGTGCCAGCTCACCCCTCACAGGCGTAGGTACTGAAGCTTTCTTT	CASSPLTGVGTEAFF
.	TRBJ2-1	.	TRBV15	TGTGCCACCAGCAGAGATGCACGGCTAGACCCCTACAATGAGCAGTTCTTC	CATSRDARLDPYNEQFF
.	TRBJ2-3	.	TRBV29-1	TGCAGCGTTGCGGGGGTTTCTAGCACAGATACGCAGTATTTT	CSVAGVSSTDTQYF
.	TRBJ2-2	.	TRBV7-2	TGTGCCAGCAGTCCCTCTGGGGGGAACACCGGGGAGCTGTTTTTT	CASSPSGGNTGELFF
few	TRBJ1-6	.	TRBV5-1	TGCGCCAGCAGCCAACAGGGAAATAATTCACCCCTCCACTTT	CASSQQGNNSPLHF
.	TRBJ1-1	.	TRBV18	TGTGCCAGCTCACCATCGGCCGGGAGGAACACTGAAGCTTTCTTT	CASSPSAGRNTEAFF
.	TRBJ2-6	.	TRBV29-1	TGCAGCGTTTTGGCTGGGGCCAACGTCCTGACTTTC	CSVLAGANVLTF
.	TRBJ1-4	.	TRBV18	TGTGCCAGCTCACCACTTGCAACTAATGAAAAACTGTTTTTT	CASSPLATNEKLFF
.	TRBJ1-2	.	TRBV12-3/TRBV12-4	TGTGCCAGCAGTCTGGATGTCTATGGCTACACCTTC	CASSLDVYGYTF
.	TRBJ1-1	.	TRBV7-9	TGTGCCAGCAGCGTAGAAGGGGGGACTGAAGCTTTCTTT	CASSVEGGTEAFF
.	TRBJ2-1	.	TRBV19	TGTGCCAGTAGTATGGGCAGGGGTTTAAATGAGCAGTTCTTC	CASSMGRGLNEQFF
.	TRBJ1-5	.	TRBV2	TGTGCCAGCAGTGATAGACAGCTTAATCAGCCCCAGCATTTT	CASSDRQLNQPQHF
.	TRBJ2-7	TRBD2	TRBV6-5	TGTGCCAGTGAGGGGTTAGCGGGAGGAGTCTACGAGCAGTACTTC	CASEGLAGGVYEQYF
few	TRBJ1-1	TRBD1	TRBV29-1	TGCAGGGCTGACAGGGGGCGAGCTTTCTTT	CRADRGRAFF
.	TRBJ2-7	.	TRBV10-2	TGCGCCAGCAGCGCCACAGGGCAATACGAGCAGTACTTC	CASSATGQYEQYF
.	TRBJ1-1	.	TRBV11-2	TGTGCCAGCAGCTTATGGGCAGGGAGGGACACTGAAGCTTTCTTT	CASSLWAGRDTEAFF
.	TRBJ2-2	TRBD2	TRBV3-1/TRBV3-2	TGTGCCAGCAGCCCGTGGGAGGGTGACGCCGGGGAGCTGTTTTTT	CASSPWEGDAGELFF
.	TRBJ2-3	.	TRBV7-2	TGTGCCAGCAGCCCCCAGTTTAGCACAGATACGCAGTATTTT	CASSPQFSTDTQYF
.	TRBJ2-5	.	TRBV5-1	TGCGCCAGCAGCTTGTACGGGGGAATCAGAGAGACCCAGTACTTC	CASSLYGGIRETQYF
.	TRBJ1-1	TRBD1	TRBV19	TGTGCCAGTCACGACAGGGAGGCTGAAGCTTTCTTT	CASHDREAEAFF
.	TRBJ2-1	TRBD2	TRBV7-9	TGTGCCAGCAGCTTTTGGCGGGAGGGCCGGAATGAGCAGTTCTTC	CASSFWREGRNEQFF
.	TRBJ2-5	.	TRBV3-1/TRBV3-2	TGTGCCAGCAGCCAAGGCGGGATCAGCCAAGAGACCCAGTACTTC	CASSQGGISQETQYF
.	TRBJ2-7	.	TRBV28	TGTGCCAGCAACGGACAGACCGCCTCCTCCTACGAGCAGTACTTC	CASNGQTASSYEQYF
.	TRBJ1-3	TRBD1	TRBV2	TGTGCCAGCAGTGTACAGGGGGTGGCTGGAAACACCATATATTTT	CASSVQGVAGNTIYF
many	TRBJ2-7	.	TRBV19	TGTGCCAGTAGTAACAGGGCAGGGCAACGCTACGAGCAGTACTTC	CASSNRAGQRYEQYF
many	TRBJ2-3	.	TRBV7-9	TGTGCCAGCAGCTTATTTGGGTCAGATACGCAGTATTTT	CASSLFGSDTQYF
.	TRBJ2-3	TRBD2	TRBV15	TGTGCCACCAGCATTCCCGGCTATGGGACTAGCGGAGTTAGCACAGATACGCAGTATTTT	CATSIPGYGTSGVSTDTQYF
.	TRBJ2-1	.	TRBV9	TGTGCCAGCAGCCCAGGAGCGAGCTCCTACAATGAGCAGTTCTTC	CASSPGASSYNEQFF
once	TRBJ2-1	.	TRBV7-2	TGTGCCAGCAGCTTAGTAAGGTTAGACGGTGAGCAGTTCTTC	CASSLVRLDGEQFF
.	TRBJ1-6	.	TRBV18	TGTGCCAGCTCACCCAGCGGTGGTGGGAGTAATTCACCCCTCCACTTT	CASSPSGGGSNSPLHF
.	TRBJ1-2	TRBD1	TRBV10-3	TGTGCCAACCCCATGACAGGGGGACATGGCTACACCTTC	CANPMTGGHGYTF
.	TRBJ2-7	TRBD2	TRBV28	TGTGCCAGCAGTGATCTTGGGAGGGGAAACCAGCAGTACTTC	CASSDLGRGNQQYF
.	TRBJ1-2	TRBD1	TRBV5-1	TGCGCCAGCAGCCCTGCAGGGGGCGACTATGGCTACACCTTC	CASSPAGGDYGYTF
.	TRBJ1-1	.	TRBV30	TGTGCCTGGAGCAGGGAGAACACTGAAGCTTTCTTT	CAWSRENTEAFF
.	TRBJ2-7	.	TRBV30	TGTGCCTGGAGACCCAGGGGACTCACTTTC	CAWRPRGLTF
.	TRBJ2-2	TRBD2	TRBV15	TGTGCCACCAGCAGAGATCGGGGACTAGCGGGAGGGCCCGGGGAGCTGTTTTTT	CATSRDRGLAGGPGELFF
.	TRBJ2-3	TRBD2	TRBV3-1/TRBV3-2	TGTGCCAGCAGCCAAGTAAGCGGGAGTACCACAGATACGCAGTATTTT	CASSQVSGSTTDTQYF
.	TRBJ2-1	TRBD1	TRBV19	TGTGCCAGTAGTATTACGACAGGGCGCCTCGAGCAGTTCTTC	CASSITTGRLEQFF
.	TRBJ2-3	TRBD2	TRBV15	TGTGCCACCAGGGGACTAGGCAAGGACGGCTCAGATACGCAGTATTTT	CATRGLGKDGSDTQYF
.	TRBJ2-1	.	TRBV5-6	TGTGCCAGCAGCTTCTCGGGAGTGGAGAATGAGCAGTTCTTC	CASSFSGVENEQFF
.	TRBJ2-7	TRBD2	TRBV27	TGTGCCAGCAGTTCCGCGGGGGGGCGCGGGTACGAGCAGTACTTC	CASSSAGGRGYEQYF
.	TRBJ1-1	.	TRBV6-5	TGTGCCAGCACCCTCCGGGGCCAGGGTGACACTGAAGCTTTCTTT	CASTLRGQGDTEAFF